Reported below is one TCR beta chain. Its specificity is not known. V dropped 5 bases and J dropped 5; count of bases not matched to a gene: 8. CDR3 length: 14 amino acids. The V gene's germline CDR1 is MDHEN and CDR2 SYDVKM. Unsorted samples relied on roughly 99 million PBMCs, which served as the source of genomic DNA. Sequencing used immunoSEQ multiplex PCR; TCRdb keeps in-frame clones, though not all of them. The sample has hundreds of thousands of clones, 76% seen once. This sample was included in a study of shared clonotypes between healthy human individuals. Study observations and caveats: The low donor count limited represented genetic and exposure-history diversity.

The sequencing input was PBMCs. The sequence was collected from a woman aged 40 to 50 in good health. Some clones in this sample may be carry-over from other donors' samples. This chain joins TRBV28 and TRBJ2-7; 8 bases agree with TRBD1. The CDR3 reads CASSPTGGTHEQYF. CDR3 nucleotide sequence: TGTGCCAGCAGTCCCACAGGGGGAACCCACGAGCAGTACTTC.